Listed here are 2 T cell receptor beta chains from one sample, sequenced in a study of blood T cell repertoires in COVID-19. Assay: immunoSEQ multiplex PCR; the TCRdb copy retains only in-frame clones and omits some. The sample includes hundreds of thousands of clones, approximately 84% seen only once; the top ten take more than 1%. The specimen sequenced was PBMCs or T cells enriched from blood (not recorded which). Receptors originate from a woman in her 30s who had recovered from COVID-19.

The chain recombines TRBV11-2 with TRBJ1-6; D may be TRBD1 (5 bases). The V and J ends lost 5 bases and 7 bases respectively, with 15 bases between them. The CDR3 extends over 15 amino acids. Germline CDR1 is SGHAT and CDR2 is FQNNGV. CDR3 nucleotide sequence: TGTGCCAGCAGCCGCTTCAAGGGGCGAAATTCACCCCTCCACTTT. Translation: CASSRFKGRNSPLHF.

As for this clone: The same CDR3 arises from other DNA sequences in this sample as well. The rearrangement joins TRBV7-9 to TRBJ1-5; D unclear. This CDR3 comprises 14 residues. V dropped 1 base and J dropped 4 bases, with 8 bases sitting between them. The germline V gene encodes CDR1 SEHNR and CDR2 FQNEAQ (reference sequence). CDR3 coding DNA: TGTGCCAGCAGCTTAGGCTCGGGAAATCAGCCCCAGCATTTT. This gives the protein CASSLGSGNQPQHF. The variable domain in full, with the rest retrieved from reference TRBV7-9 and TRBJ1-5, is DTGVSQNPRHKITKRGQNVTFRCDPISEHNRLYWYRQTLGQGPEFLTYFQNEAQLEKSRLLSDRFSAERPKGSFSTLEIQRTEQGDSAMYLCASSLGSGNQPQHFGDGTRLSIL.